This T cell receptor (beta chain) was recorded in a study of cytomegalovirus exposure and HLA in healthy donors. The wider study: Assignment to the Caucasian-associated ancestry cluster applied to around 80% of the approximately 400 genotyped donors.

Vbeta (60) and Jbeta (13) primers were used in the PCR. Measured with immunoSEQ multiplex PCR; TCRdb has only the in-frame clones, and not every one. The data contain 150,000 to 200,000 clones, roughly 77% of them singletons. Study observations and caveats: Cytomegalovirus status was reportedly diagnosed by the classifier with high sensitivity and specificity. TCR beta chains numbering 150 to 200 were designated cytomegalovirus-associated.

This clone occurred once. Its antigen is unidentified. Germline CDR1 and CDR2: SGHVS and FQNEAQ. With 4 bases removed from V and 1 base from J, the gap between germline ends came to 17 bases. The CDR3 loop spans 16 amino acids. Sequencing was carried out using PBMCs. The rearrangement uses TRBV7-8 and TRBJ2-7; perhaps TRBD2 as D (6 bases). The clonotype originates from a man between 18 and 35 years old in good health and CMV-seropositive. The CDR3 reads CASSSAGLLGSYEQYF. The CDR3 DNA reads TGTGCCAGCAGCTCAGCCGGACTACTCGGATCCTACGAGCAGTACTTC.